Following are 18 T cell receptor beta chains from one sample sequenced in a study of cytomegalovirus exposure and HLA in healthy donors. Primers included in the PCR were 60 Vbeta and 13 Jbeta primers. Assay: immunoSEQ multiplex PCR; the TCRdb copy retains only in-frame clones and omits some. The sample lists more than 55,000 clones, roughly 83% occurring once. Specimen: PBMCs. Receptor source: a human donor in good health.

The gene calls are TRBV6-5 and TRBJ2-1, with TRBD2 matching 8 bases. V gave up 6 bases and J gave up 9 bases; unmatched junction bases: 13. The germline CDR1 and CDR2 sequences are MNHEY and SVGAGI. The length of the CDR3 is 15 residues. The CDR3 nucleotides read TGTGCCAGCAGAGGTAGTAGCGGGATGTATGGTGAGCAGTTCTTC. This translates into CASRGSSGMYGEQFF.

The chain is built from TRBV29-1 and TRBJ1-1; 8 nucleotides align to TRBD1. Germline V gene data show CDR1 as SQVTM and CDR2 as ANQGSEA. This CDR3 is built from 13 residues. V was pared by 6 bases and J by 0 bases, with 3 bases of the junction left unmatched. The CDR3 spells CSVQGGMNTEAFF. The CDR3, as DNA: TGCAGCGTACAGGGGGGAATGAACACTGAAGCTTTCTTT.

The chain joins TRBV11-3 to TRBJ2-7; tentative D call: TRBD1 (5 bases). The CDR3 has 13 amino acids. Trimming removed 5 bases at V and 6 bases at J, with 14 bases between. Germline V gene lookup returns CDR1 SGHNT and CDR2 YENEEA. As DNA, the CDR3 is TGTGCCAGCAGCCCTCGATCAGGGTTCGAGCAGTACTTC. Residues: CASSPRSGFEQYF.

The chain links TRBV14 to TRBJ2-1, with 13 positions matching TRBD2. Germline CDR1 is SGHDN and CDR2 is FVKESK. This CDR3 contains 17 residues. The V segment lost 4 bases and the J segment 4 bases; nucleotides outside the gene matches: 7. The CDR3 reads CASSLGTSGTLYNEQFF. The CDR3 DNA sequence: TGTGCCAGCAGCCTGGGGACTAGCGGGACCCTTTACAATGAGCAGTTCTTC.

This sequence joins TRBV6-1 and TRBJ2-5, with D possibly TRBD1 on 6 matching bases. CDR1 and CDR2 (germline): MNHNS, SASEGT. V was shortened by 10 bases and J by 5 bases, with 14 bases between the two germline ends. The CDR3 length is 12 residues. CDR3 in DNA: TGTGCCACCACTTTGGGGGCGGAGACCCAGTACTTC. Its translation is CATTLGAETQYF.

The V and J genes are TRBV28 and TRBJ2-5; D gene unclear. CDR3 length: 16 amino acids. CDR1 and CDR2 (germline): MDHEN, SYDVKM. Trimming took 4 bases from V and 6 from J, leaving 21 bases between them. CDR3 in DNA: TGTGCCAGCAGTTCCCTTATGCCCCTGACGCGGAAGACCCAGTACTTC. It specifies CASSSLMPLTRKTQYF.

This chain links TRBV2 with TRBJ1-5, with D possibly being TRBD1 (5 bases). The germline CDR1 and CDR2 sequences are SNHLY and FYNNEI. The V gene lost 8 bases and the J gene lost 1 base, with 12 bases spanning the gap. The CDR3 is 14 residues long. CDR3: CASGGGKSNQPQHF. The CDR3 nucleotides read TGTGCCAGCGGCGGGGGGAAGAGCAATCAGCCCCAGCATTTT.

V gene TRBV7-2 combines with J gene TRBJ2-7, with 7 bases lining up with TRBD2. Germline loops: CDR1 SGHTA, CDR2 FQGNSA. The CDR3 sequence is 14 residues long. V lost 4 bases and J lost 5; bases outside the gene matches: 8. Here the CDR3 reads CASSYLGGVNEQYF. CDR3 bases: TGTGCCAGCAGCTACCTGGGGGGGGTCAACGAGCAGTACTTC.

This clone was recorded a few times. In nucleotides, the CDR3 is TGTGCCAGCAGCTTCCTCCCGGGGGGTTATGAGCAGTTCTTC. Protein sequence: CASSFLPGGYEQFF. The J gene is TRBJ2-1, the V gene TRBV7-9; 7 nucleotides agree with TRBD2. With V trimmed by 3 bases and J by 8 bases, 7 bases remained unmatched. This CDR3 is built from 14 residues. Germline-derived CDR1 and CDR2 are SEHNR and FQNEAQ (reference sequence).

This clone was counted once. This chain joins TRBV10-1 and TRBJ2-3; D call uncertain. Germline V gives CDR1 WNHNN, CDR2 SYGVQD (reference sequence). The CDR3 runs 12 residues. Trimming stripped 5 bases from V and 5 bases from J, with 8 bases between. The CDR3 sequence: CASSPSKDTQYF. The CDR3 DNA reads as TGCGCCAGCAGTCCCTCTAAAGATACGCAGTATTTT.

The chain links TRBV4-3 to TRBJ1-4; D gene ambiguous. Germline CDR1 is LGHNA and CDR2 is YSLEER. Deletions cut 3 bases from V and 8 bases from J, with 10 bases between. This CDR3 has 13 residues. The CDR3 here is CASSQGFREKLFF. The CDR3 nucleotides read TGCGCCAGCAGCCAGGGCTTTAGGGAAAAACTGTTTTTT.

V gene TRBV5-6 combines with J gene TRBJ2-1; no clear D. Looked up from germline, CDR1 is SGHDT and CDR2 is YYEEEE. V dropped 0 bases and J dropped 5 bases, with 12 bases sitting between them. This CDR3 has 15 amino acids. CDR3 loop: CASSLVRQSNNEQFF. CDR3 bases: TGTGCCAGCAGCTTGGTGCGACAATCTAACAATGAGCAGTTCTTC. Variable domain in full (rest from reference TRBV5-6 and TRBJ2-1): DAGVTQSPTHLIKTRGQQVTLRCSPKSGHDTVSWYQQALGQGPQFIFQYYEEEERQRGNFPDRFSGHQFPNYSSELNVNALLLGDSALYLCASSLVRQSNNEQFFGPGTRLTVL.

The chain combines TRBV25-1 with TRBJ2-1, with 14 bases fitting TRBD2. Germline trimming cut 8 bases from V and 7 bases from J; bases unmatched to any gene: 7. The germline V gene encodes CDR1 MGHDK and CDR2 SYGVNS. This CDR3 region has 15 residues. The CDR3 here is CASGTSGSSENEQFF. The CDR3 DNA sequence: TGTGCCAGCGGGACTAGCGGGAGTTCTGAAAATGAGCAGTTCTTC.

The CDR3 region has the DNA TGTGCCAGCAGCATTGAAACATACAGCACAGATACGCAGTATTTT. Amino acid sequence: CASSIETYSTDTQYF. The chain has TRBV7-9 and TRBJ2-3; D uncertain. CDR1 and CDR2 from the germline V gene are SEHNR and FQNEAQ (reference sequence). V dropped 5 bases and J dropped 0 bases, with 12 bases sitting between them. CDR3 length: 15 amino acids.

The genes are TRBV5-1 and TRBJ2-1, with TRBD2 matching 14 bases. Germline trimming cut 6 bases from V and 6 bases from J; bases unmatched to any gene: 5. CDR1 SGHRS and CDR2 YFSETQ come from the germline V gene. The CDR3 sequence is 15 residues long. CDR3 region: CASTPGTSGSNEQFF. CDR3 nucleotide sequence: TGCGCCAGCACCCCGGGGACTAGCGGGAGCAATGAGCAGTTCTTC.

This clone has a single count. This chain links TRBV4-2 with TRBJ2-7; 8 positions agree with TRBD2. Germline trimming cut 4 bases from V and 6 bases from J; bases unmatched to any gene: 11. The CDR3 is made up of 15 amino acids. Germline-derived CDR1 and CDR2 are LGHNA and YNFKEQ. The CDR3 region has the DNA TGTGCCAGCAGCCTAAGCGGGAGCGACCGCGGCGAGCAGTACTTC. Translation: CASSLSGSDRGEQYF.

This clone was detected a few times. This chain links TRBV4-1 with TRBJ1-1; 10 bases are shared with TRBD1. From germline, CDR1 is MGHRA and CDR2 YSYEKL. With V trimmed by 4 bases and J by 6 bases, 8 bases remained unmatched. The CDR3 length is 15 residues. The CDR3 loop reads CASSPGQGMTPEAFF. CDR3 bases: TGCGCCAGCAGCCCGGGACAGGGGATGACCCCTGAAGCTTTCTTT.

This chain links TRBV11-2 with TRBJ2-3; tentatively, D is TRBD2 (5 bases). The length of the CDR3 is 15 residues. V lost 7 bases and J 1 base, leaving 15 bases between the germline ends. Germline V gives CDR1 SGHAT, CDR2 FQNNGV. CDR3 region: CASNKGGVRTDTQYF. Here the CDR3 DNA reads TGTGCCAGCAATAAAGGAGGCGTCCGCACAGATACGCAGTATTTT.